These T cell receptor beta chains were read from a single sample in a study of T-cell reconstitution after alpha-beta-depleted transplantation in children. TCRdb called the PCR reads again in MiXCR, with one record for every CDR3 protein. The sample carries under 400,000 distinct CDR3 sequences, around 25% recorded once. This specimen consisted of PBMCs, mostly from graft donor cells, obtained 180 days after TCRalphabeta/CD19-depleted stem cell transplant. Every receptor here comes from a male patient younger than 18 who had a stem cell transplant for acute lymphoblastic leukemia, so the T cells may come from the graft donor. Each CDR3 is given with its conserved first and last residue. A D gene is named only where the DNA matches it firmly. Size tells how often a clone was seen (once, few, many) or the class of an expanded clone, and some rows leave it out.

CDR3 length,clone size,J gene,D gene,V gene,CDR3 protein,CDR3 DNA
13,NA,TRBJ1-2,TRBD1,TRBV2,CASSRGQGIGYTF,TGTGCCAGCAGTCGGGGACAGGGGATCGGCTACACCTTC
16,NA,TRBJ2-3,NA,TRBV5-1,CASSLALGFRTDTQYF,TGCGCCAGCAGCTTGGCCTTAGGGTTCCGTACAGATACGCAGTATTTT
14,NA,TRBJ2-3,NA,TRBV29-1,CSVAGYLASDTQYF,TGCAGCGTTGCGGGATACCTGGCTTCAGATACGCAGTATTTT
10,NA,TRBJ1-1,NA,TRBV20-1,CSLGQLEAFF,TGCAGTCTCGGACAGCTTGAAGCTTTCTTT
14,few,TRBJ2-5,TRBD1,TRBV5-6,CASSTGQGLETQYF,TGTGCCAGCAGCACCGGACAGGGTTTGGAGACCCAGTACTTC
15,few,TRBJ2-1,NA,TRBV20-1,CSAPRGSSSYNEQFF,TGCAGTGCCCCGAGGGGGTCGAGCTCCTACAATGAGCAGTTCTTC
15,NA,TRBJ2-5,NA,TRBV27,CASSLSRAYQETQYF,TGTGCCAGCAGTTTATCGAGGGCTTACCAAGAGACCCAGTACTTC
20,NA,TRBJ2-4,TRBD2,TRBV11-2,CASRVGTSGIWGRAKNIQYF,TGTGCCAGCAGGGTCGGGACTAGCGGGATCTGGGGCAGGGCCAAAAACATTCAGTACTTC
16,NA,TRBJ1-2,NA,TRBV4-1,CASSRGVWRGGGGYTF,TGCGCCAGCAGCCGCGGTGTGTGGAGGGGCGGAGGTGGCTACACCTTC
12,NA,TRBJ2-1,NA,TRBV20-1,CSAPDGDNEQFF,TGCAGTGCTCCGGACGGAGACAATGAGCAGTTCTTC
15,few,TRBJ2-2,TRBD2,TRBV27,CASSLFTSGWGELFF,TGTGCCAGCAGTTTATTTACTAGCGGATGGGGGGAGCTGTTTTTT
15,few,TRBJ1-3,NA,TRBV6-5,CASSYSNRVGNTIYF,TGTGCCAGCAGTTACTCGAATCGAGTCGGAAACACCATATATTTT
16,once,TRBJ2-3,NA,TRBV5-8,CASSLGGTVSTDTQYF,TGTGCCAGCAGCTTGGGCGGGACAGTTAGCACAGATACGCAGTATTTT
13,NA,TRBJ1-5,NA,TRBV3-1,CASSQGAHQPQHF,TGTGCCAGCAGCCAGGGGGCTCATCAGCCCCAGCATTTT
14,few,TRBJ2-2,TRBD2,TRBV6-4,CATRLAGTTGELFF,TGTGCCACCAGATTAGCGGGAACCACCGGGGAGCTGTTTTTT
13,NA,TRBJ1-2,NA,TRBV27,CASSFADRGGYTF,TGTGCCAGCAGTTTCGCGGATCGAGGAGGCTACACCTTC
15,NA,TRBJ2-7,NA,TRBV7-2,CASSLLGGWGDEQYF,TGTGCCAGCAGCTTACTCGGTGGGTGGGGGGACGAGCAGTACTTC
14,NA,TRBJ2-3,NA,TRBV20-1,CSAKFAESTDTQYF,TGCAGTGCTAAATTTGCGGAGAGCACAGATACGCAGTATTTT
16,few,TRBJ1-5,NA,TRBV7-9,CASSLGPGMGNQPQHF,TGTGCCAGCAGCTTAGGTCCGGGGATGGGCAATCAGCCCCAGCATTTT
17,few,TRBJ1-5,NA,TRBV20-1,CSARDLLPGLADQPQHF,TGCAGTGCTAGAGATCTTCTGCCGGGACTCGCGGATCAGCCCCAGCATTTT
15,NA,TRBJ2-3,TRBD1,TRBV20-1,CSASHTRDRGDTQYF,TGCAGTGCTAGTCATACCCGGGACAGGGGGGATACGCAGTATTTT
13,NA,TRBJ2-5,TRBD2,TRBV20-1,CSAPLAGKETQYF,TGCAGTGCCCCGCTAGCGGGAAAGGAGACCCAGTACTTC
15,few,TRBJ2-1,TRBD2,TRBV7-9,CASSLTSGRDNEQFF,TGTGCCAGCAGCTTGACTAGCGGGAGAGACAATGAGCAGTTCTTC
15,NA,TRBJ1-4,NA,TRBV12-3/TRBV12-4,CASTPVGSVNEKLFF,TGTGCCAGCACCCCCGTGGGCAGCGTTAATGAAAAACTGTTTTTT
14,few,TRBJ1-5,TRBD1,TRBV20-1,CSATGQGGNQPQHF,TGCAGTGCTACCGGACAGGGGGGCAATCAGCCCCAGCATTTT
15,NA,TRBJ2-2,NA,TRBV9,CASTEGGTVTGELFF,TGTGCCAGCACCGAGGGCGGAACTGTCACCGGGGAGCTGTTTTTT
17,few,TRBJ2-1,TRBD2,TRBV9,CASTVGLLAGGLNEQFF,TGTGCCAGCACCGTGGGGCTACTAGCGGGAGGGCTCAATGAGCAGTTCTTC